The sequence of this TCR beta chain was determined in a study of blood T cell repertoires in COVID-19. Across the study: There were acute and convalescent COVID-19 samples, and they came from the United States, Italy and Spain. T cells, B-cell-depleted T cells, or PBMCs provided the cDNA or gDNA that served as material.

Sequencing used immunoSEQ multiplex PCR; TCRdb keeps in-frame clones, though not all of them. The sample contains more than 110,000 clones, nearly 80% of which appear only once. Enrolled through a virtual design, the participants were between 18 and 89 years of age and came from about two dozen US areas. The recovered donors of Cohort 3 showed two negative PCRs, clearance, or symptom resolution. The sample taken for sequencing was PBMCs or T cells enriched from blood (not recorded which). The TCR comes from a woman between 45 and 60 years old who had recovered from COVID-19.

CDR3 in DNA: TGTGCCAGCAGCGTAGCAGGGGCCATGAACACTGAAGCTTTCTTT. Translated: CASSVAGAMNTEAFF. The chain has TRBV9 and TRBJ1-1; D perhaps matches TRBD1 (6 bases). The V end was cut by 0 bases, the J end by 0 bases, with 9 bases between. Germline V gene lookup returns CDR1 SGDLS and CDR2 YYNGEE. CDR3 length equals 15 residues.